These 11 T cell receptor beta chains originate from one sample sequenced in a study of beta chain features in type 1 diabetes. Sequencing targeted expressed TCRB transcripts, as all isolated RNA had been reverse transcribed. Assay used: immunoSEQ multiplex PCR; TCRdb lists only in-frame clones, some missing. Of over 300,000 clones listed, under 8.5% are singletons. Input material: central memory CD4+ T cells from blood. These receptors all stem from a woman aged 18-29 years in good health.

V is TRBV5-6 and J is TRBJ2-1; 7 nucleotides match TRBD2. The CDR3 has 16 amino acids. Germline V gene lookup returns CDR1 SGHDT and CDR2 YYEEEE. V lost 2 bases and J lost 0; bases outside the gene matches: 5. As DNA, the CDR3 is TGTGCCAGCAGCTTCGGACTAGTGAGCTCCTACAATGAGCAGTTCTTC. Protein: CASSFGLVSSYNEQFF.

In this sample, this clone turned up a few times. This chain uses TRBV18 with TRBJ1-1, with D possibly being TRBD1 (5 bases). This CDR3 has 15 amino acids. The V end was cut by 3 bases, the J end by 2 bases, with 13 bases between. Germline loops: CDR1 KGHSH, CDR2 LQKENI. In DNA, the CDR3 is TGTGCCAGCTCACCCTTGGAGGGGCCCAACACTGAAGCTTTCTTT. Protein product: CASSPLEGPNTEAFF.

This clone appeared many times. The V gene is TRBV7-9, the J gene TRBJ2-2; D may be TRBD2 (6 bases). The CDR3 consists of 17 residues. CDR1 is SEHNR and CDR2 is FQNEAQ in the germline V gene (reference sequence). The V end lost 4 bases, the J end lost 0 bases, and 15 bases lay between the germline ends. This CDR3 is CASSSRRGSSNTGELFF. CDR3 nucleotides: TGTGCCAGCAGCTCCCGGAGGGGTTCTTCGAACACCGGGGAGCTGTTTTTT.

The chain combines TRBV28 with TRBJ2-2; D gene ambiguous. V lost 0 bases and J 4 bases, leaving 3 bases between the germline ends. The CDR3 has 13 residues. Germline loops: CDR1 MDHEN, CDR2 SYDVKM. CDR3 sequence (DNA): TGTGCCAGCAGTTTATGGACCACCGGGGAGCTGTTTTTT. Its translation: CASSLWTTGELFF.

This clone occurred a few times. This chain connects TRBV14 to TRBJ2-5; 7 bases match TRBD2. CDR1 SGHDN and CDR2 FVKESK come from the germline V gene. The J segment lost 2 bases and the V segment lost 1 base, leaving 13 bases of the junction unmatched. The CDR3 is made up of 18 amino acids. CDR3 DNA sequence: TGTGCCAGCAGCCAAGGATTGATGTCGGGGGGAAGGCAAGAGACCCAGTACTTC. Residues: CASSQGLMSGGRQETQYF.

The chain carries TRBV7-9 and TRBJ1-2; no definite D call. Trimming shortened V by 3 bases and J by 13 bases, and 27 bases separated the two germline ends. Per the germline V gene, CDR1 is SEHNR and CDR2 is FQNEAQ (reference sequence). The CDR3 has 16 amino acids. CDR3 sequence reads: CASSFSDTDFGMAGTF. In DNA, the CDR3 is TGTGCCAGCAGCTTTTCTGATACGGATTTTGGTATGGCCGGCACCTTC.

V gene TRBV2 combines with J gene TRBJ2-1, with TRBD2 identical over 7 bases. Germline loops: CDR1 SNHLY, CDR2 FYNNEI. The CDR3 consists of 14 residues. Unmatched junction bases numbered 2, after V lost 6 bases and J lost 0 bases. CDR3 loop: CASSRDYSYNEQFF. The DNA for the CDR3 is TGTGCCAGCAGCCGGGACTACTCCTACAATGAGCAGTTCTTC.

This chain joins TRBV18 and TRBJ1-3; D gene uncertain. Germline lookup yields CDR1 KGHSH and CDR2 LQKENI. The CDR3 totals 16 residues. The germline V and J ends were trimmed by 2 bases and 3 bases, with 14 bases remaining between them. The CDR3 nucleotides are TGTGCCAGCTCACCAGCTCCTGTAATACTTGGAAACACCATATATTTT. Protein: CASSPAPVILGNTIYF.

The chain has TRBV2 and TRBJ2-7, with TRBD1 matching over 7 bases. The CDR3 has 16 residues. CDR1 and CDR2 (germline): SNHLY, FYNNEI. The V gene end was trimmed by 6 bases and the J gene end by 4 bases; junction bases not matched to a gene: 15. The CDR3 region has the DNA TGTGCCAGCAGCTTCCCACAGGGGCCCAGGTGTTACGAGCAGTACTTC. As protein: CASSFPQGPRCYEQYF.

To note about this clone: A much larger clone is a single base away; this may be a read error. This rearrangement joins TRBV5-6 to TRBJ1-1; D may be TRBD1 (5 bases). Germline lookup yields CDR1 SGHDT and CDR2 YYEEEE. Trimming removed 2 bases from V and 1 base from J, with 6 bases in between. CDR3 length equals 13 residues. CDR3 nucleotides: TGTGCCAGCAGCTTTCAGGGGAACACTGAAGCTTTCTTT. Translating it yields CASSFQGNTEAFF.

This clone has more than one count but fewer than ten. CDR3 region: CASSHRGLAAGTGEQFF. The CDR3 nucleotides are TGTGCCAGCAGCCATCGGGGTTTGGCGGCGGGGACGGGTGAGCAGTTCTTC. The genes are TRBV11-2 and TRBJ2-1; perhaps TRBD2 as D (6 bases). Germline lookup yields CDR1 SGHAT and CDR2 FQNNGV. The CDR3 spans 17 residues. Trimming took 5 bases from V and 9 from J, leaving 26 bases between them.